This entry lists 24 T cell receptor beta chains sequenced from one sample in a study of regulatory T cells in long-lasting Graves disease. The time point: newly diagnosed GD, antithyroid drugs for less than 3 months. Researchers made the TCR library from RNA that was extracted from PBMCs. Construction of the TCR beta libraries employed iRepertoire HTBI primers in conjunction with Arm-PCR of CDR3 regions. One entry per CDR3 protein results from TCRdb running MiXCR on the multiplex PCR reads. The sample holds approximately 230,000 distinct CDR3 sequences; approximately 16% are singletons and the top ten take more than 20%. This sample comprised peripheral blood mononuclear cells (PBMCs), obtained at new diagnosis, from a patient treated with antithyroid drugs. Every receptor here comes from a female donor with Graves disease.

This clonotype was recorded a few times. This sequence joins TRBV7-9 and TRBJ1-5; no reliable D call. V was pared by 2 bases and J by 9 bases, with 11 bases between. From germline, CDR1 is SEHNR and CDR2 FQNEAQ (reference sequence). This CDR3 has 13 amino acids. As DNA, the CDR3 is TGTGCCAGCAGCTTAACAGAGGCAACGCCCCAGCATTTT. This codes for CASSLTEATPQHF.

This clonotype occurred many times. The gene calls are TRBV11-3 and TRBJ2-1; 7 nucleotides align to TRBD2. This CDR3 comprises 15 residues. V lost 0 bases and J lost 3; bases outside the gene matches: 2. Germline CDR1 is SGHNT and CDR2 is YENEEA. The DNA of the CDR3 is TGTGCCAGCAGCTTAGAGGCTAGCGGCTACAATGAGCAGTTCTTC. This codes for CASSLEASGYNEQFF. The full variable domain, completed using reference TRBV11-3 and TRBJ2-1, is EAGVVQSPRYKIIEKKQPVAFWCNPISGHNTLYWYLQNLGQGPELLIRYENEEAVDDSQLPKDRFSAERLKGVDSTLKIQPAELGDSAVYLCASSLEASGYNEQFFGPGTRLTVL.

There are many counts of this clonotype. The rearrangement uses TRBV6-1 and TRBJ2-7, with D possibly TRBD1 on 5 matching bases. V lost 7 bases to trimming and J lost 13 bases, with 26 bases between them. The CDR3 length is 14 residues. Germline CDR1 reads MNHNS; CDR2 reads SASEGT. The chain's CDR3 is CASIPGHGFLGNYF. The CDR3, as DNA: TGTGCCAGCATCCCCGGACACGGATTCCTAGGGAACTACTTC.

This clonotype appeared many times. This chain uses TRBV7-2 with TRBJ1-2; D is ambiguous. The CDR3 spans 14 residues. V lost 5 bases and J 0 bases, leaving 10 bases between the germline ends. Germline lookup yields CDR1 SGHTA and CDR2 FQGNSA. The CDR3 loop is CASSRTVTNYGYTF. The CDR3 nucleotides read TGTGCCAGCAGCAGGACTGTCACTAACTATGGCTACACCTTC.

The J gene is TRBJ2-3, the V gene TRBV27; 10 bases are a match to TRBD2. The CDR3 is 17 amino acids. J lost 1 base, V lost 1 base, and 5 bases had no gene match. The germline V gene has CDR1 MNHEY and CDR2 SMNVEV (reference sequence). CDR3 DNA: TGTGCCAGCAGTTTATACCTAGCGGGAGTGGGCACAGATACGCAGTATTTT. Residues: CASSLYLAGVGTDTQYF.

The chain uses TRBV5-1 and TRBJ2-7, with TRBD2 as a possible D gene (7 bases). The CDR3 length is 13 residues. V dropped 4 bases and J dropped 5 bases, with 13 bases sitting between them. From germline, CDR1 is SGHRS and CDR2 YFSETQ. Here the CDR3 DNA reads TGCGCCAGCAGCCAACAGGGAGGGGACGAGCAGTACTTC. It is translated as CASSQQGGDEQYF.

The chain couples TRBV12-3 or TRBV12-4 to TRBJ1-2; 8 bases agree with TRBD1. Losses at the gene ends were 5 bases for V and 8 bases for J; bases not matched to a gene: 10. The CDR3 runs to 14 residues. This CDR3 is CASSPTGQGRGYTF. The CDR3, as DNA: TGTGCCAGCAGTCCGACTGGACAGGGTCGGGGCTACACCTTC.

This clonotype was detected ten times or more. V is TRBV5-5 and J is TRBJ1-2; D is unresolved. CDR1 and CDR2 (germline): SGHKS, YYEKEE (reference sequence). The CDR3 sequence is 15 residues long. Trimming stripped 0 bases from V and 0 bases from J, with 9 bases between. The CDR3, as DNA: TGTGCCAGCAGCTTGGTGCCAGAAGCTAACTATGGCTACACCTTC. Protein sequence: CASSLVPEANYGYTF.

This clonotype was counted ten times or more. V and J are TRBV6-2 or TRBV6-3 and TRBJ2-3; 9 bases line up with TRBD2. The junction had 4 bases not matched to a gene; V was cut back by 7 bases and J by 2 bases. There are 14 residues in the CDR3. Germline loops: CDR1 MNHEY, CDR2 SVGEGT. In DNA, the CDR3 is TGTGCCAGCAATCTAGCGGGACTCACAGATACGCAGTATTTT. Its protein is CASNLAGLTDTQYF.

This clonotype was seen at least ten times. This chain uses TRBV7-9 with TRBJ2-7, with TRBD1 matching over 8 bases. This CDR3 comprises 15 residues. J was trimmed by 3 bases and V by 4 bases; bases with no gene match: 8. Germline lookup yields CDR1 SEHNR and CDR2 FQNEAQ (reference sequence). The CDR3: CASSSFDRGVYEQYF. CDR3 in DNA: TGTGCCAGCAGCTCCTTCGACAGGGGAGTCTACGAGCAGTACTTC.

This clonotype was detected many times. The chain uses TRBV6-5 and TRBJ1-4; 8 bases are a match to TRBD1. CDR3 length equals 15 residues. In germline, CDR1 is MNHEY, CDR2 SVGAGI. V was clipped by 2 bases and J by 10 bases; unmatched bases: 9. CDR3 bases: TGTGCCAGCAGTTACACCGGACAGGGAGGAGGAAAACTGTTTTTT. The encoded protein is CASSYTGQGGGKLFF.

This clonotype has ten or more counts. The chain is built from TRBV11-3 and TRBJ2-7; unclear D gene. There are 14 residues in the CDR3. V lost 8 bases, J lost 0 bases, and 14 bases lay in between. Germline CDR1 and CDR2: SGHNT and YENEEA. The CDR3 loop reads CASSPARSSYEQYF. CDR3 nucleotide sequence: TGTGCCAGCTCACCCGCGAGGAGCTCCTACGAGCAGTACTTC.

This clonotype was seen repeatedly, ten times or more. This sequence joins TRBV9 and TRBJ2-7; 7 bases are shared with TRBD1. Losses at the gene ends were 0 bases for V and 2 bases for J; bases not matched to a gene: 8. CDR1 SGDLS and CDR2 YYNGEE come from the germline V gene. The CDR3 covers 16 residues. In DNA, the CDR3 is TGTGCCAGCAGCGTAGTTGAGGGGGCGAGCACCTACGAGCAGTACTTC. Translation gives CASSVVEGASTYEQYF.

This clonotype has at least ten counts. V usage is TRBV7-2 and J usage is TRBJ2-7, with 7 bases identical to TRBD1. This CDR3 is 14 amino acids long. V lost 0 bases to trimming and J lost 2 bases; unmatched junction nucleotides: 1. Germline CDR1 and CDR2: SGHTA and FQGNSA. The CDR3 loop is CASSLATGTYEQYF. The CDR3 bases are TGTGCCAGCAGCTTAGCGACAGGGACCTACGAGCAGTACTTC.

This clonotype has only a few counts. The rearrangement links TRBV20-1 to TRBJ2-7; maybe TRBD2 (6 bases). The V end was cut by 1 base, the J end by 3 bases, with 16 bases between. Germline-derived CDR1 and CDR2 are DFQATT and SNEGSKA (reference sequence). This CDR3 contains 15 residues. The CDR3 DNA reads TGCAGTGCTAGAGCTTCAACCGGGACTCACTACGAGCAGTACTTC. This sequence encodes CSARASTGTHYEQYF.

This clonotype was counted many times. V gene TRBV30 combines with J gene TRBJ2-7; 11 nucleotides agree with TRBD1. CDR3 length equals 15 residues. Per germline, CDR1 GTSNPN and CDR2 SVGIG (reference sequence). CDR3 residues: CAGQGAYHSSYEQYF. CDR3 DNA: TGTGCAGGACAGGGGGCATACCACAGCTCCTACGAGCAGTACTTC.

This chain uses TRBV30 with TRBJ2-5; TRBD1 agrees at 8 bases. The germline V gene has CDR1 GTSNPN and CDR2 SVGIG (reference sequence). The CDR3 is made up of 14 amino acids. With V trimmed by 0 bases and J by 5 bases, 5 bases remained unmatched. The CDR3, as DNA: TGTGCCTGGAGTGTACAGGGGGATGTGGAGACCCAGTACTTC. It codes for CAWSVQGDVETQYF.

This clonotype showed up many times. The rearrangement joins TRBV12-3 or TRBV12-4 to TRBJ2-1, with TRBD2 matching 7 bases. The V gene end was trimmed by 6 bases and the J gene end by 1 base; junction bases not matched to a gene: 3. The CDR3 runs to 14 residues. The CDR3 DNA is TGTGCCAGCAGGAGGGAGGGATCCTACAATGAGCAGTTCTTC. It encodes CASRREGSYNEQFF.

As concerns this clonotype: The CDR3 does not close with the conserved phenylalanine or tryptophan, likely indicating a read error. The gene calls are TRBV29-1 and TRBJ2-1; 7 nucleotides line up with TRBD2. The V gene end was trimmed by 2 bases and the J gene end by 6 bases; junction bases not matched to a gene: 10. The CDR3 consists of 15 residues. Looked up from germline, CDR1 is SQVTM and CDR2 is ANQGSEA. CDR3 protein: CSVESLAVLGNEQFL. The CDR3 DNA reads TGCAGCGTTGAAAGTCTAGCGGTACTAGGCAATGAGCAGTTCCTC.

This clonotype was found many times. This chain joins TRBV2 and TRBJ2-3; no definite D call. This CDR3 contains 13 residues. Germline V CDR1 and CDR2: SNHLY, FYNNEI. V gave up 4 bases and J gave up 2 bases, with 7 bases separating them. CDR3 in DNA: TGTGCCAGCAGTGCTCCTTTCACAGATACGCAGTATTTT. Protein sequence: CASSAPFTDTQYF.

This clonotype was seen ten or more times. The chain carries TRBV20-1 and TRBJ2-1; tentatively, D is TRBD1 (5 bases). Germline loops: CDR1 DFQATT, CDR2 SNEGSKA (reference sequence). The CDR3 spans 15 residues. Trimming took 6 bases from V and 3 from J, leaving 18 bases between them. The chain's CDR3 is CSARASGAFYNEQFF. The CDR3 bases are TGCAGTGCCAGGGCCTCCGGAGCCTTCTACAATGAGCAGTTCTTC.

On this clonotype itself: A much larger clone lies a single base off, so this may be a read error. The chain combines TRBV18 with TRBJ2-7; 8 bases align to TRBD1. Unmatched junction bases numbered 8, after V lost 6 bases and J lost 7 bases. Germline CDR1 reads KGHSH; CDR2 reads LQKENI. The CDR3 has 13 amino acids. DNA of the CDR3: TGTGCCAGCTCGGCAGGGGGCTACAATGAGCAGTACTTC. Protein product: CASSAGGYNEQYF.

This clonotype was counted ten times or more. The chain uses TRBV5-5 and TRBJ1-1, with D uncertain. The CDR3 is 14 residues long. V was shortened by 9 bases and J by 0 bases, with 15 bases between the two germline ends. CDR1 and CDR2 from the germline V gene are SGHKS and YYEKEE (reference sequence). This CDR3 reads CATQVQLMNTEAFF. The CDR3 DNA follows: TGTGCCACCCAGGTGCAATTAATGAACACTGAAGCTTTCTTT.

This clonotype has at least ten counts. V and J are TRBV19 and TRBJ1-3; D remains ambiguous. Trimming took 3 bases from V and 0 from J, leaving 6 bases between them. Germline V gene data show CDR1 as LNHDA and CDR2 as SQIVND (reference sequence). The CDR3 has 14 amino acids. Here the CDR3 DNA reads TGTGCCAGTAGTATTCTCCTCTCTGGAAACACCATATATTTT. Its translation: CASSILLSGNTIYF.